Listed below are T cell receptor beta chains from one sample, sequenced in a study of CD8 T cells in ankylosing spondylitis. TCRdb recomputed calls from the 5' RACE reads with MiXCR, one row per CDR3 protein. The repertoire has 300,000 to 350,000 distinct CDR3 sequences, around a tenth of them found once; the top ten carry roughly 9.2%. Source material: blood, either unsorted or a sorted T cell fraction (not recorded which). Every receptor here comes from a female donor with ankylosing spondylitis or in good health (not recorded which). The CDR3 runs from the conserved cysteine through the conserved F or W. Fields, in order: D gene, clone size, J gene, V gene, CDR3 DNA, CDR3 protein. D genes are given only for firm matches. Clone size is stated in some rows and not others, as once, few, many or a class when expanded.

TRBD2 many TRBJ2-2 TRBV10-3 TGTGCCATCAGATTACAACCGGGACTAGCGGGAGCCGGGGAGCTGTTTTTT CAIRLQPGLAGAGELFF
TRBD1 . TRBJ2-7 TRBV7-2 TGTGCCAGCAGCCCCAGACAGGGAACCTACGAGCAGTACTTC CASSPRQGTYEQYF
TRBD2 few TRBJ2-1 TRBV5-5 TGTGCCAGCAGCTTTAACACCGGACGGTCGGGGGGGACCAATGAGCAGTTCTTC CASSFNTGRSGGTNEQFF
. . TRBJ1-1 TRBV21-1 TGTGCCAGCAGCAAGGACACTGAAGCTTTCTTT CASSKDTEAFF
. many TRBJ2-6 TRBV7-9 TGTGCCAGCAGTACGGGCCTTTCCGGGGCCAACGTCCTGACTTTC CASSTGLSGANVLTF
. many TRBJ2-2 TRBV29-1 TGCAGCGTTGACTCCACCGGGGAGCTGTTTTTT CSVDSTGELFF
. many TRBJ1-2 TRBV12-3/TRBV12-4 TGTGCCAGCAGTTTCCGGGACCGCCATGCGTATGGCTACACCTTC CASSFRDRHAYGYTF
TRBD1 many TRBJ1-4 TRBV20-1 TGCAGTGCTAGATCTACAGGGACAGGGACCACAGAAAAACTGTTTTTT CSARSTGTGTTEKLFF
TRBD1 many TRBJ2-3 TRBV27 TGTGCCAGCAGTTTAAGGACAGGGTCAACCACAGATACGCAGTATTTT CASSLRTGSTTDTQYF
. . TRBJ1-6 TRBV19 TGTGCCAGTAGTATTCAGGGGCGAAATTCACCCCTCCACTTT CASSIQGRNSPLHF
TRBD1 many TRBJ1-5 TRBV6-2/TRBV6-3 TGTGCCAGCAGGCCCCCGGGACAGGGACATCAGCCCCAGCATTTT CASRPPGQGHQPQHF
TRBD1 many TRBJ2-7 TRBV6-8 TGTGCCAGCAGCCCGACAGGGATTGGAACCGAGCAGTACTTC CASSPTGIGTEQYF
TRBD1 many TRBJ2-7 TRBV5-1 TGCGCCAGCAGCCAAGGGACAGGTTGGTACGAGCAGTACTTC CASSQGTGWYEQYF
. many TRBJ1-1 TRBV7-3 TGTGCCAGCAGCCCACAGACAGGGAACACTGAAGCTTTCTTT CASSPQTGNTEAFF
. many TRBJ1-5 TRBV20-1 TGCAGTGCTAAGGATGGGAGCAATCAGCCCCAGCATTTT CSAKDGSNQPQHF
. . TRBJ2-7 TRBV25-1 TGTGCCAGCAGTGAATTTCACACGGGGAACTACGAGCAGTACTTC CASSEFHTGNYEQYF
. many TRBJ2-7 TRBV20-1 TGCAGTGCCCCAGGACTGCGTACGGTAGAGCAGTACTTC CSAPGLRTVEQYF
TRBD2 many TRBJ2-2 TRBV20-1 TGCAGTGCTAGAGATGGCCTAGCGGGAGCGAACACCGGGGAGCTGTTTTTT CSARDGLAGANTGELFF
. many TRBJ1-1 TRBV28 TGTGCCAGCAGTTTAGTCGGGATATCCACTGAAGCTTTCTTT CASSLVGISTEAFF